This TCR beta chain was sequenced in a study of CD8 T cells in Susac syndrome (dated by TCRdb to between 2019 and 2020). At the level of the whole study: Whether CD8+ T cell activation and differentiation in Susac syndrome was antigen driven was tested using repertoire sequencing. The study compared CD8+ T cell repertoire clonality among 12 healthy donors, some 14 Susac syndrome patients and about 16 multiple sclerosis patients.

Peripheral blood CD8+ and CD4+ T cells from healthy donors, Susac syndrome patients and multiple sclerosis patients were profiled using high-throughput TCR beta sequencing. Healthy donors were included as age- and sex-matched controls. CD8+ TEMRA cells were enriched by FACS, while bulk CD8+ and CD4+ T cells were purified by magnetic negative isolation. Blood was drawn into EDTA tubes, processed within 24 hours, and PBMCs were isolated by density gradient centrifugation. PBMCs intended for TCR sequencing were cryopreserved in liquid nitrogen and thawed later in a water bath at 37 degrees C. Purity of sorted or isolated CD4+, CD8+ and CD8+ TEMRA cells was at least 90%. The investigation overall reported the following: The number of individuals in the TCR sequencing and HLA analysis was recognized as being relatively small.

CDR1 and CDR2 are read off the germline V gene as SGHTA and FQGNSA. The junction carries 9 bases between V and J, which are trimmed by 3 bases and 1 base respectively. Including cysteine and phenylalanine, the CDR3 has 15 amino acids. Kept here is only the CDR3 DNA, which spans 45 bases and is read in frame from base 1. Of note for this clonotype: Its antigen specificity is not known. Nothing much larger sits one base from this clone, and base qualities are not available.

RNA was extracted with the RNeasy kit and about 0.5 to 1 ug was reverse transcribed using random hexamers. The immunoSEQ multiplex PCR assay, which covers 54 Vbeta and 13 Jbeta segments, was used to amplify TCR beta CDR3 regions. PCR amplification bias was corrected by using a synthetic template baseline for primer optimization and computational correction. Turning to the authors' computational methods: Reads were assigned to V, D and J genes according to IMGT and analyzed in immunoSEQ Analyzer, with only productive sequences retained. Clonality was computed as one minus Shannon entropy normalized by log2 of the number of productive unique sequences. For each patient and control, public and private clones were evaluated among the 100 most prevalent clones. Clones were defined as Susac-specific if absent from the healthy and MS cohorts, from around 1,100 published viral clones and from other ImmuneACCESS disease sequences. In TCRdb, the public reads were trimmed at Q25 with fastp and aligned with MiXCR, with productive beta chains retained. Each CDR3 protein gets just one entry, which takes the most common genes and DNA from the rows behind it. TCRdb, rather than the study authors, made the V and J calls. This sample holds 100,000 or so distinct CDR3 sequences; about 90% were observed only once. Roughly 0.11% of the sample is held by the ten biggest clonotypes.

The sequencing sample was made of CD8+ T cells from PBMCs. The rearrangement joined TRBV7-2 to TRBJ2-2, with a tentative D gene TRBD2 over 5 matching bases. This receptor was obtained from a human donor in good health. Here the CDR3 is given as CASSLNGGNTGELFF. The bases read TGTGCCAGCAGCTTGAACGGAGGGAACACCGGGGAGCTGTTTTTT.